These 25 T cell receptor beta chains were sequenced from one sample in a study of blood T cell repertoires in COVID-19. The protocol was immunoSEQ multiplex PCR, while the TCRdb copy is restricted to in-frame clones and leaves out a portion. The sample has around 200,000 clones, less than 85% seen once. Sequencing was done on a sample of peripheral blood. The receptors were sampled from a human donor in a cohort sampled during active COVID-19.

The rearrangement joins TRBV7-6 to TRBJ2-3, with TRBD2 matching 10 bases. Trimming cost V 4 bases and J 2 bases; bases outside gene matches: 3. This CDR3 is 15 amino acids long. Germline V gene lookup returns CDR1 SGHVS and CDR2 FNYEAQ. CDR3 amino acids: CASSSSGGATDTQYF. In DNA, the CDR3 is TGTGCCAGCAGCTCGAGCGGGGGGGCCACAGATACGCAGTATTTT. The variable domain in full, with the rest retrieved from reference TRBV7-6 and TRBJ2-3, is GAGVSQSPRYKVTKRGQDVALRCDPISGHVSLYWYRQALGQGPEFLTYFNYEAQQDKSGLPNDRFSAERPEGSISTLTIQRTEQRDSAMYRCASSSSGGATDTQYFGPGTRLTVL.

V is TRBV9 and J is TRBJ2-3, with D unclear. CDR3 length equals 14 residues. V was cut by 0 bases and J by 2 bases, with 7 bases left in between. Germline loops: CDR1 SGDLS, CDR2 YYNGEE. The CDR3 DNA sequence: TGTGCCAGCAGCGTAGTTCAGGCCACAGATACGCAGTATTTT. This codes for CASSVVQATDTQYF.

This chain links TRBV2 with TRBJ1-2; TRBD1 is a possible D gene (5 bases). V gave up 8 bases and J gave up 4 bases, with 11 bases separating them. The germline gives CDR1 SNHLY, CDR2 FYNNEI. This CDR3 is built from 12 residues. The CDR3 loop reads CASFRVSYGYTF. CDR3 DNA: TGTGCCAGCTTCAGGGTTTCCTATGGCTACACCTTC.

This clone has just one count. This sequence joins TRBV11-2 and TRBJ1-5, with 8 bases aligning to TRBD1. The CDR3 totals 14 residues. V trimming: 1 base; J trimming: 4 bases; junction bases outside the gene matches: 0. Germline assignment: CDR1 SGHAT and CDR2 FQNNGV. DNA of the CDR3: TGTGCCAGCAGCTTAGGGACAGGGAATCAGCCCCAGCATTTT. It specifies CASSLGTGNQPQHF.

The chain uses TRBV14 and TRBJ1-6; D not certain. V lost 5 bases to trimming and J lost 6 bases, with 5 bases between them. Germline-derived CDR1 and CDR2 are SGHDN and FVKESK. CDR3 size: 12 residues. The CDR3 DNA reads TGTGCCAGCAGCGCGAGTAATTCACCCCTCCACTTT. Translation: CASSASNSPLHF. Using reference TRBV14 and TRBJ1-6 for the parts outside the CDR3, the full variable domain is EAGVTQFPSHSVIEKGQTVTLRCDPISGHDNLYWYRRVMGKEIKFLLHFVKESKQDESGMPNNRFLAERTGGTYSTLKVQPAELEDSGVYFCASSASNSPLHFGNGTRLTVT.

This chain joins TRBV2 and TRBJ2-1; 8 bases are a match to TRBD1. V lost 6 bases to trimming and J lost 4 bases; unmatched junction nucleotides: 5. This CDR3 has 14 amino acids. The germline gives CDR1 SNHLY, CDR2 FYNNEI. This CDR3 reads CASRTGQVYNEQFF. CDR3 coding DNA: TGTGCCAGCAGGACGGGACAGGTTTACAATGAGCAGTTCTTC.

The chain is built from TRBV13 and TRBJ2-5, with 9 bases aligning to TRBD1. Looked up from germline, CDR1 is PRHDT and CDR2 is FYEKMQ (reference sequence). The CDR3 consists of 14 residues. V lost 5 bases, J lost 2 bases, and 3 bases stayed unmatched. The CDR3 DNA reads TGTGCCAGCAGCGCAGACAGGGGGCAAGAGACCCAGTACTTC. It yields the protein CASSADRGQETQYF.

This chain uses TRBV5-8 with TRBJ2-7, with a tentative D call TRBD1 (6 bases). V dropped 4 bases and J dropped 1 base, with 9 bases sitting between them. Germline CDR1 and CDR2: SGHTS and YDEGEE. CDR3 length: 13 amino acids. The CDR3 nucleotides are TGTGCCAGCAGCCCGGACAGTTCCTACGAGCAGTACTTC. This translates into CASSPDSSYEQYF.

The rearrangement links TRBV7-2 to TRBJ1-3; D call uncertain. The CDR3 extends over 15 amino acids. Germline loops: CDR1 SGHTA, CDR2 FQGNSA. V shed 1 base and J shed 11 bases, with 18 bases lying between them. Written as DNA, the CDR3 is TGTGCCAGCAGCTTAGTCCCGGGTTCGCAGCTCGCCATATATTTT. Its protein is CASSLVPGSQLAIYF.

The table lists this clone with a few counts. V and J are TRBV11-2 and TRBJ2-5; tentatively, D is TRBD2 (7 bases). V was clipped by 5 bases and J by 1 base, with 23 bases between them. The CDR3 runs to 18 residues. The germline V gene encodes CDR1 SGHAT and CDR2 FQNNGV. The CDR3 region has the DNA TGTGCCAGCAGCCCCCTAGCGGAGCAGGGGTCAGTCCAAGAGACCCAGTACTTC. It is translated as CASSPLAEQGSVQETQYF. The full variable domain, in which reference TRBV11-2 and TRBJ2-5 provide the parts outside the CDR3, is EAGVAQSPRYKIIEKRQSVAFWCNPISGHATLYWYQQILGQGPKLLIQFQNNGVVDDSQLPKDRFSAERLKGVDSTLKIQPAKLEDSAVYLCASSPLAEQGSVQETQYFGPGTRLLVL.

The genes are TRBV7-9 and TRBJ2-1, with D possibly matching TRBD2 (7 bases). Trimming took off 1 base at V and 4 bases at J, with 17 bases between the two ends. CDR1 is SEHNR and CDR2 is FQNEAQ in the germline V gene (reference sequence). There are 17 residues in the CDR3. CDR3 nucleotide sequence: TGTGCCAGCAGCTTAGTCTTCTCGGGGGGCCTTTACAATGAGCAGTTCTTC. Protein product: CASSLVFSGGLYNEQFF.

This clone has more than one count but fewer than ten. The chain combines TRBV4-1 with TRBJ2-5; possible D gene TRBD2, 5 bases. Trimming pared 0 bases from V and 10 bases from J, leaving 18 bases between. The CDR3 spans 15 residues. CDR1 and CDR2 from the germline V gene are MGHRA and YSYEKL. In DNA form, the CDR3 reads TGCGCCAGCAGCCAAGATCGGACTTCTGCTGGGGACCAGTACTTC. Its protein product is CASSQDRTSAGDQYF.

The J gene is TRBJ1-3, the V gene TRBV19; D unclear. Trimming stripped 4 bases from V and 1 base from J, with 14 bases between. This CDR3 has 16 residues. In germline, CDR1 is LNHDA, CDR2 SQIVND (reference sequence). The CDR3 protein is CASSNPNRDSGNTIYF. The CDR3 DNA follows: TGTGCCAGTAGTAACCCAAATCGGGATTCTGGAAACACCATATATTTT.

This chain connects TRBV12-3 or TRBV12-4 to TRBJ2-7; TRBD1 matches 9 bases. CDR3 length: 13 amino acids. V shed 4 bases and J 4 bases; nucleotides not matched to a gene: 2. The CDR3 coding sequence is TGTGCCAGCAGTTCGACAGGGGGGTACGAGCAGTACTTC. Its translation is CASSSTGGYEQYF.

This chain links TRBV6-5 with TRBJ1-5; TRBD1 is a possible D gene (5 bases). This CDR3 spans 14 amino acids. Germline V gene lookup returns CDR1 MNHEY and CDR2 SVGAGI. The germline V and J ends were trimmed by 5 bases and 2 bases, with 10 bases remaining between them. The CDR3 loop is CASSRRVGNQPQHF. CDR3 in DNA: TGTGCCAGCAGTCGCAGGGTGGGCAATCAGCCCCAGCATTTT.

This chain links TRBV29-1 with TRBJ2-7; no clear D gene. The CDR3 is 13 amino acids. Trimming cost V 0 bases and J 5 bases, with 11 bases left between them. CDR1 and CDR2 (germline): SQVTM, ANQGSEA. The CDR3 spells CSVEDPLQNEQYF. In DNA form, the CDR3 reads TGCAGCGTTGAAGATCCGCTACAGAACGAGCAGTACTTC.

The chain employs TRBV11-2 and TRBJ1-6, with D possibly matching TRBD1 (6 bases). CDR3 length: 15 residues. Germline V lookup: CDR1 SGHAT, CDR2 FQNNGV. Trimming removed 1 base at V and 7 bases at J, with 11 bases between. The CDR3 coding sequence is TGTGCCAGCAGCTTAGGTAACAGGGAAAATTCACCCCTCCACTTT. It codes for CASSLGNRENSPLHF.

The chain has TRBV24-1 and TRBJ1-4; the D gene is possibly TRBD1 (6 bases). Trimming shortened V by 12 bases and J by 4 bases, and 20 bases separated the two germline ends. CDR1 is KGHDR, CDR2 SFDVKD, per germline. This CDR3 has 15 residues. In nucleotides, the CDR3 is TGTGCCCCTGGGGTTGGGGGCAGGGATAATGAAAAACTGTTTTTT. Translated, it gives CAPGVGGRDNEKLFF.

The chain has TRBV5-6 and TRBJ2-1, with D tentatively TRBD1 (5 bases). The ends were cut back, 1 base at V and 2 bases at J, with 10 bases in the middle. Germline V gene data show CDR1 as SGHDT and CDR2 as YYEEEE. The CDR3 totals 15 residues. CDR3 nucleotide sequence: TGTGCCAGCAGCTTGTCATGGGGCGCCTACAATGAGCAGTTCTTC. Protein sequence: CASSLSWGAYNEQFF.

This sequence joins TRBV7-7 and TRBJ1-1; D is ambiguous. Looked up from germline, CDR1 is SSHAT and CDR2 is FNYEAQ (reference sequence). Trimming removed 1 base from V and 1 base from J, with 4 bases in between. The CDR3 has 13 amino acids. The chain's CDR3 is CASSLDRNTEAFF. The CDR3 DNA reads as TGTGCCAGCAGCTTAGACAGGAACACTGAAGCTTTCTTT.

J is TRBJ2-5 and V is TRBV5-1, with 8 bases matching TRBD1. The CDR3 is 14 amino acids. CDR1 and CDR2 (germline): SGHRS, YFSETQ. With 5 bases clipped from V and 3 bases from J, the junction kept 6 bases outside the gene matches. CDR3 sequence reads: CASSNGQGKETQYF. The CDR3 region has the DNA TGCGCCAGCAGTAACGGACAGGGAAAAGAGACCCAGTACTTC.

V gene TRBV5-1 combines with J gene TRBJ1-2; D not certain. The CDR3 is made up of 14 amino acids. V dropped 3 bases and J dropped 8 bases, with 17 bases sitting between them. Germline V gene sequence: CDR1 SGHRS, CDR2 YFSETQ. CDR3 sequence: CASSSPEVSLGYTF. The CDR3 nucleotides read TGCGCCAGCAGCTCCCCTGAGGTTTCACTGGGCTACACCTTC. Based on the CDR3 plus reference TRBV5-1 and TRBJ1-2, the full variable domain is KAGVTQTPRYLIKTRGQQVTLSCSPISGHRSVSWYQQTPGQGLQFLFEYFSETQRNKGNFPGRFSGRQFSNSRSEMNVSTLELGDSALYLCASSSPEVSLGYTFGSGTRLTVV.

The chain joins TRBV5-4 to TRBJ1-3; a possible D gene is TRBD1 (5 bases). This CDR3 contains 17 residues. V lost 0 bases and J lost 0, with 13 bases in between. CDR1 is SGHNT, CDR2 YYREEE, per germline (reference sequence). CDR3 sequence reads: CASSLAGGASSGNTIYF. Written as DNA, the CDR3 is TGTGCCAGCAGCTTGGCCGGAGGGGCTAGCTCTGGAAACACCATATATTTT. The full variable domain, in which reference TRBV5-4 and TRBJ1-3 provide the parts outside the CDR3, is ETGVTQSPTHLIKTRGQQVTLRCSSQSGHNTVSWYQQALGQGPQFIFQYYREEENGRGNFPPRFSGLQFPNYSSELNVNALELDDSALYLCASSLAGGASSGNTIYFGEGSWLTVV.

The chain employs TRBV5-6 and TRBJ2-7, with TRBD1 matching over 8 bases. J gave up 9 bases and V 3 bases, and 8 bases lay outside the gene matches. The CDR3 sequence is 13 residues long. Germline V lookup: CDR1 SGHDT, CDR2 YYEEEE. The chain's CDR3 is CASSWTGRGGQYF. The CDR3 DNA reads TGTGCCAGCAGCTGGACAGGGCGGGGAGGGCAGTACTTC.

This clone was seen only once. The identical CDR3 is also encoded by other nucleotide sequences in the sample. The chain couples TRBV20-1 to TRBJ2-7, with D unresolved. CDR1 is DFQATT, CDR2 SNEGSKA, per germline (reference sequence). CDR3 length equals 12 residues. V was shortened by 3 bases and J by 4 bases, with 10 bases between the two germline ends. The CDR3 coding sequence is TGCAGTGCTAGTTCGGGTGGGTACGAGCAGTACTTC. As protein: CSASSGGYEQYF.